This paragraph covers one TCR beta chain sequence. Its antigen remains unknown. This sample is drawn from a study of graft-versus-host responses after intestinal transplantation. Study in general: Each recipient received a multivisceral, liver-intestinal, or isolated intestinal graft. Once they had received anti-thymocyte globulin induction, all recipients took tacrolimus and steroids for approximately three years. Overall study findings and caveats: There were GvH clones found in recipient marrow, and some of them appeared first in ileum or blood.

Clones were read by immunoSEQ multiplex PCR, and TCRdb kept only the in-frame ones, dropping some. The data show 85,000 to 100,000 clones, around 90% seen once. Per germline, CDR1 MNHEY and CDR2 SVGAGI. The CDR3 runs 16 residues. The V end was cut by 4 bases, the J end by 0 bases, with 15 bases between. This sequence originates from a human donor who was the organ donor for an intestinal transplant. The gene calls are TRBV6-5 and TRBJ1-2, with unresolved D. Sequenced here: unstimulated CD8+ T cells sorted from spleen or lymph node cells, sampled before transplant. The CDR3 spells CASSSPLDGANYGYTF. Written as DNA, the CDR3 is TGTGCCAGCAGTTCACCCTTGGACGGGGCTAACTATGGCTACACCTTC.